Listed here are 3 T cell receptor beta chains from one sample, sequenced in a study of cytomegalovirus exposure and HLA in healthy donors. Primers included in the PCR were 60 Vbeta and 13 Jbeta primers. Some clones are missing from TCRdb's copy, which holds only in-frame ones; the method was immunoSEQ multiplex PCR. The table lists about 180,000 clones, less than 90% of them singletons. Sequenced material: PBMCs. Source of these receptors: a girl aged 5-17 years in good health and CMV-seropositive.

This clone was found once. The DNA of the CDR3 is TGTGCCACCAGCAGATCGCGGGAAAACATTCAGTACTTC. This encodes CATSRSRENIQYF. This chain uses TRBV15 with TRBJ2-4; a possible D gene is TRBD2 (5 bases). Germline CDR1 LNHNV, CDR2 YYDKDF (reference sequence). This CDR3 has 13 amino acids. V was clipped by 2 bases and J by 5 bases, with 7 bases between them.

The chain combines TRBV5-6 with TRBJ1-2; 9 nucleotides match TRBD1. The CDR3 runs to 14 residues. The junction had 6 bases not matched to a gene; V was cut back by 1 base and J by 8 bases. CDR1 and CDR2 from the germline V gene are SGHDT and YYEEEE. The CDR3 region is CASSLWGQGNGYTF. The CDR3 region has the DNA TGTGCCAGCAGCTTGTGGGGACAGGGTAACGGCTACACCTTC.

The genes are TRBV7-3 and TRBJ2-3; 7 bases fit TRBD2. The CDR3 sequence is 15 residues long. V lost 2 bases, J lost 4 bases, and 6 bases stayed unmatched. Germline values: CDR1 SGHTA, CDR2 FQGTGA. The CDR3 region has the DNA TGTGCCAGCAGCTTACGGGGGGAGGGCCCAGATACGCAGTATTTT. Protein product: CASSLRGEGPDTQYF.